The T cell receptor (beta chain) described here comes from a study of cytomegalovirus exposure and HLA in healthy donors. This CDR3 is 14 amino acids long. CDR1 is MDHEN and CDR2 is SYDVKM in the germline V gene. J was trimmed by 0 bases and V by 5 bases; bases with no gene match: 2. Generated by immunoSEQ multiplex PCR, the TCRdb table keeps only in-frame clones and is missing some. The profile shows fewer than 400,000 clones, more than 80% of them singletons. This clonotype was obtained from a woman aged 18-29 years in good health and CMV-seronegative. The rearrangement links TRBV28 to TRBJ2-3; 7 nucleotides match TRBD2. The sequenced sample was PBMCs. Written as DNA, the CDR3 is TGTGCCAGCAGTCCTAGCGGTAGCACAGATACGCAGTATTTT. This gives the protein CASSPSGSTDTQYF.